This T cell receptor beta chain was identified during a study of blood T cells in healthy people across ages. The study drew donors from healthy Caucasian individuals in Russia aged roughly 6 to 100. Peripheral blood, 9.5 to 10 milliliters per donor, was collected. The ends lost 6 bases at V and 8 bases at J; junction bases unmatched: 11. Germline V gene sequence: CDR1 SGDLS, CDR2 YYNGEE. This CDR3 spans 14 amino acids. A J-beta primer mix and a sample-barcoded 5' primer were used in a second PCR of roughly 6 to 12 cycles. MiXCR, applied by TCRdb to the 5' RACE reads, yields one record per CDR3 protein. The table records roughly 1,800,000 distinct CDR3 sequences, 40% to 55% of them present only once.

The rearrangement joins TRBV9 to TRBJ1-2; TRBD1 matches 9 bases. This receptor was taken from a woman aged 40 to 50 in good health. Source material: blood. CDR3 in DNA: TGTGCCAGCACCTCCCGGGACAGGGCGCGCGGCTACACCTTC. Its translation is CASTSRDRARGYTF.